These 17 T cell receptor beta chains originate from one sample sequenced in a study of T cells after yellow fever vaccination (dated by TCRdb to the late 2010s). Libraries came from 5' RACE. The data were produced on an Illumina HiSeq 2500. TCRdb applied fastp at Q25 and MiXCR to the public reads, then kept only in-frame beta chains. Every entry covers one CDR3 protein and lists the most common genes and DNA from its rows. For this sample the table gives some 600,000 distinct CDR3 sequences, of which about 12% were detected only once. The ten biggest clones cover 15% of the sample. What the treatment or condition label conveys for this sample: live attenuated yellow fever vaccine strain. Sample: PBMCs, taken on the day of the yellow fever booster vaccination. These receptor sequences come from a man aged 25 to 40 who received the YFV17D yellow fever vaccine.

This clonotype was observed a handful of times. The rearrangement links TRBV29-1 to TRBJ1-5; D gene ambiguous. Trimming cost V 6 bases and J 8 bases, with 14 bases left between them. This CDR3 spans 12 amino acids. Germline V gene lookup returns CDR1 SQVTM and CDR2 ANQGSEA. In DNA form, the CDR3 reads TGCAGCGTGGAAAGTCTCGGGGAGCCCCAGCATTTT. Amino acid sequence: CSVESLGEPQHF.

This clonotype was picked up a small number of times. This chain links TRBV5-1 with TRBJ2-7, with unresolved D. Germline V lookup: CDR1 SGHRS, CDR2 YFSETQ. V shed 2 bases and J shed 3 bases, with 9 bases lying between them. The CDR3 runs 13 residues. CDR3 region: CASSFNTDYEQYF. The DNA for the CDR3 is TGCGCCAGCAGCTTTAACACGGACTACGAGCAGTACTTC.

V gene TRBV7-2 combines with J gene TRBJ2-7, with D hard to call. Trimming pared 5 bases from V and 2 bases from J, leaving 13 bases between. Germline V gene lookup returns CDR1 SGHTA and CDR2 FQGNSA. This CDR3 has 14 amino acids. The CDR3 loop is CASSPPMSAYEQYF. The CDR3, as DNA: TGTGCCAGCAGCCCACCAATGTCGGCCTACGAGCAGTACTTC.

This clonotype was observed a handful of times. This rearrangement joins TRBV10-1 to TRBJ2-5, with D possibly matching TRBD2 (6 bases). With 2 bases removed from V and 9 bases from J, the gap between germline ends came to 13 bases. The CDR3 has 13 amino acids. Germline lookup yields CDR1 WNHNN and CDR2 SYGVQD (reference sequence). In DNA form, the CDR3 reads TGCGCCAGCAGTGAGGGCCCGACGGGGGCCCAGTACTTC. Amino acid sequence: CASSEGPTGAQYF.

The J gene is TRBJ1-6, the V gene TRBV19; TRBD1 is a possible D gene (6 bases). The CDR3 totals 13 residues. Trimming took off 6 bases at V and 11 bases at J, with 14 bases between the two ends. Germline V gene data show CDR1 as LNHDA and CDR2 as SQIVND (reference sequence). In DNA form, the CDR3 reads TGTGCCAGTAGCCCAGGACAGTTCGCACCCCTCCACTTT. Translation gives CASSPGQFAPLHF.

The rearrangement links TRBV14 to TRBJ1-1; D call uncertain. Trimming removed 6 bases at V and 5 bases at J, with 16 bases between. Germline CDR1 SGHDN, CDR2 FVKESK. This CDR3 is built from 14 residues. The DNA of the CDR3 is TGTGCCAGCAGTTTTCACCCAAGAGGGACTGAAGCTTTCTTT. The encoded protein is CASSFHPRGTEAFF.

Worth noting for this clonotype: At one of its ends the junction is not consistent with the germline gene, which may arise from a read error. The chain combines TRBV7-7 with TRBJ2-2; D is unresolved. The CDR3 consists of 15 residues. The germline V gene has CDR1 SSHAT and CDR2 FNYEAQ (reference sequence). CDR3 protein: CASSSRAYNTGELFF. CDR3 coding DNA: TGTGCTAGCAGCTCCCGGGCTTATAACACCGGGGAGCTGTTTTTT.

The chain recombines TRBV20-1 with TRBJ1-1; D not certain. The CDR3 is 14 amino acids. V dropped 5 bases and J dropped 4 bases, with 17 bases sitting between them. From germline, CDR1 is DFQATT and CDR2 SNEGSKA (reference sequence). CDR3 in amino acids: CSAPGTLGRTEAFF. Written as DNA, the CDR3 is TGCAGTGCTCCAGGAACCTTAGGGCGCACTGAAGCTTTCTTT.

This clonotype appeared a few times. The chain has TRBV20-1 and TRBJ2-5; the D gene could be TRBD1 or TRBD2 (5 bases each). Germline V gene sequence: CDR1 DFQATT, CDR2 SNEGSKA (reference sequence). This CDR3 spans 15 amino acids. Trimming took off 0 bases at V and 5 bases at J, with 16 bases between the two ends. The CDR3 region is CSARDLRDPRETQYF. CDR3 DNA: TGCAGTGCTAGAGATCTTCGGGACCCAAGGGAGACCCAGTACTTC.

V gene TRBV10-2 combines with J gene TRBJ2-3, with TRBD2 matching 15 bases. The length of the CDR3 is 19 residues. The trim removed 7 bases at V and 1 base at J, leaving 12 bases unmatched. The germline V gene has CDR1 WSHSY and CDR2 SAAADI. The CDR3 DNA follows: TGCGCCAGCACCCCCGGGACTAGCGGGAGGTCAGGAGGCACAGATACGCAGTATTTT. As protein: CASTPGTSGRSGGTDTQYF.

A few counts support this clonotype. The gene calls are TRBV20-1 and TRBJ2-3; the D call may be TRBD1 or TRBD2 (5 bases each). Germline V lookup: CDR1 DFQATT, CDR2 SNEGSKA (reference sequence). The CDR3 has 11 amino acids. V lost 5 bases to trimming and J lost 6 bases, with 9 bases between them. CDR3 sequence (DNA): TGCAGTGCTGAGGGGTGGGATACGCAGTATTTT. It codes for CSAEGWDTQYF.

V is TRBV20-1 and J is TRBJ2-5; D is ambiguous. The V gene's germline CDR1 is DFQATT and CDR2 SNEGSKA (reference sequence). The CDR3 totals 11 residues. The germline V and J ends were trimmed by 6 bases and 4 bases, with 9 bases remaining between them. The CDR3 DNA reads TGCAGTGCGCTGAAGGGAGAGACCCAGTACTTC. Translation gives CSALKGETQYF.

This sequence joins TRBV19 and TRBJ2-1; D is uncertain. Germline V gives CDR1 LNHDA, CDR2 SQIVND (reference sequence). Between the trimmed V and J ends, which lost 7 bases and 8 bases, there was a span of 18 bases. The CDR3 extends over 14 amino acids. The CDR3 DNA sequence: TGTGCCAGTACGACCAGATTCGGTACTGATGAGCAGTTCTTC. This sequence encodes CASTTRFGTDEQFF.

This clonotype has a handful of counts. The gene calls are TRBV24-1 and TRBJ2-1, with 10 bases aligning to TRBD1. With 5 bases clipped from V and 7 bases from J, the junction kept 10 bases outside the gene matches. CDR1 KGHDR and CDR2 SFDVKD come from the germline V gene. This CDR3 contains 16 residues. The CDR3 DNA sequence: TGTGCCACCAGTGGACCCGGGACAGGGGTATTGAATGAGCAGTTCTTC. Amino acid sequence: CATSGPGTGVLNEQFF.

The V and J genes are TRBV7-7 and TRBJ2-3; 7 bases fit TRBD2. J lost 6 bases, V lost 5 bases, and 8 bases had no gene match. This CDR3 has 14 residues. The germline CDR1 and CDR2 sequences are SSHAT and FNYEAQ (reference sequence). The CDR3 sequence is CASSPSGIADTQYF. The DNA for the CDR3 is TGTGCCAGCAGCCCGAGCGGGATTGCTGATACGCAGTATTTT.

V and J are TRBV19 and TRBJ2-3; 8 bases fit TRBD2. This CDR3 region has 14 residues. Germline CDR1 reads LNHDA; CDR2 reads SQIVND (reference sequence). With V trimmed by 10 bases and J by 0 bases, 6 bases remained unmatched. The CDR3 here is CATQRGTSTDTQYF. In DNA, the CDR3 is TGTGCCACACAGCGGGGGACTAGCACAGATACGCAGTATTTT.

The V and J genes are TRBV19 and TRBJ2-7, with D tentatively TRBD1 (6 bases). Germline CDR1 and CDR2: LNHDA and SQIVND (reference sequence). Between the trimmed V and J ends, which lost 7 bases and 6 bases, there was a span of 13 bases. The CDR3 has 12 amino acids. CDR3 residues: CASNNRVGEQYF. CDR3 DNA sequence: TGTGCCAGTAATAACAGGGTTGGCGAGCAGTACTTC.